The clone carrying this T cell receptor (beta chain) appeared once. Its antigen remains unidentified. The source of the sample is a study of cytomegalovirus exposure and HLA in healthy donors. V lost 0 bases to trimming and J lost 3 bases, with 12 bases between them. In germline, CDR1 is SGHRS, CDR2 YFSETQ. CDR3 length: 16 amino acids. The study's findings and limits: Solely CMV serostatus was available to characterize immune exposure.

Healthy individuals who donated bone marrow served as the donors. A multiplex PCR was run with 60 Vbeta primers and 13 Jbeta primers. Original analysis: An analysis performed later counted 70 million to 90 million unique TCR beta chains (roughly 11 million of them shared). Profiled with immunoSEQ multiplex PCR; TCRdb holds only in-frame clones, not every one. The V and J calls and clone size are taken from that table; D and trimming were inferred from the DNA. The table records about 89,000 clones, roughly 80% of them present only once. This TCR was recovered from a man aged 25-45 years in good health and CMV-seronegative. The sample was PBMCs. The chain joins TRBV5-1 to TRBJ2-2; D possibly corresponds to TRBD1 (6 bases). This CDR3 is CASSLAGGVDTGELFF. DNA for the CDR3: TGCGCCAGCAGCTTGGCTGGGGGCGTCGACACCGGGGAGCTGTTTTTT.